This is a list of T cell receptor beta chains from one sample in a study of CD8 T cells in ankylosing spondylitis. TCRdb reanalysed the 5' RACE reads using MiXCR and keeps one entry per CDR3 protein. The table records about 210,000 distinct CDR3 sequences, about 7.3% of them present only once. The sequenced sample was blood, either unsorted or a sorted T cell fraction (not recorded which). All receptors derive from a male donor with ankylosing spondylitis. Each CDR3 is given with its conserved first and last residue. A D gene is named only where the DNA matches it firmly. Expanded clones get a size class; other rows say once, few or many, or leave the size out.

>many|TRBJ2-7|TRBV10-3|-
TGTGCCTCTATTCGGAACGAGCAGTACTTC
CASIRNEQYF
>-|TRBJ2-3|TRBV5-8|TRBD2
TGTGCCATCGCCACCGGGGAGGGCCTAGGCACAGATACGCAGTATTTT
CAIATGEGLGTDTQYF
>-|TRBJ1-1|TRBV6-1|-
TGTGCCAGCACTAATGACGGCGTTAGGGCTGAAGCTTTCTTT
CASTNDGVRAEAFF
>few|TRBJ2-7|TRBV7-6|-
TGTGCCAGCTCGCGAAGCGCCGACTACGAGCAGTACTTC
CASSRSADYEQYF
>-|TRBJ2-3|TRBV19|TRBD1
TGTGCCAGTAGACCCCAGGGGGCCGTCTTGGCAGATACGCAGTATTTT
CASRPQGAVLADTQYF
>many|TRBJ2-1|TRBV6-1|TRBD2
TGTGCCAGCAGCCTCGACCGGACTAGCGCCACGTACAATGAGCAGTTCTTC
CASSLDRTSATYNEQFF
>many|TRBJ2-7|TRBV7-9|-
TGTGCCAGCAGCTTTATGGAGCGCTACGAGCAGTACTTC
CASSFMERYEQYF
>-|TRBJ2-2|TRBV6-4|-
TGTGCCAGCAGTGCAGACAGGCACACCGGGGAGCTGTTTTTT
CASSADRHTGELFF
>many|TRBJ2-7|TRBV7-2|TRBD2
TGTGCCAGCAGCGAAGGACTAGGGATTAGCTACGAGCAGTACTTC
CASSEGLGISYEQYF
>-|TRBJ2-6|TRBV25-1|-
TGTGCCATCGGCCCCGGGGCAGGTCTGAGGTCTGGGGCCAACGTCCTGACTTTC
CAIGPGAGLRSGANVLTF
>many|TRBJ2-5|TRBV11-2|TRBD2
TGTGCCAGCAGCTTAAGACTAGCGGGGCGAGGAGACCAAGAGACCCAGTACTTC
CASSLRLAGRGDQETQYF
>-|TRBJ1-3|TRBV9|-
TGTGCCAGCAGCGTAGGGAACCTAGTTCGAACGGGTGCGGGAAACACCATATATTTT
CASSVGNLVRTGAGNTIYF
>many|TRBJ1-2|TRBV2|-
TGTGCCAGCTGGGGAGACTATGGCTACACCTTC
CASWGDYGYTF
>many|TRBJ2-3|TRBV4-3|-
TGCGCCAGCAGCCAAGCTCTGTCTCTGGTGGCAGATACGCAGTATTTT
CASSQALSLVADTQYF
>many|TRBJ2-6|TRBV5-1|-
TGCGCCAGCAGCTCGCAGTCGTCGGGGGCCAACGTCCTGACTTTC
CASSSQSSGANVLTF
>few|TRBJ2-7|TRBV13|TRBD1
TGTGCCAGCAGCGTCGGACAGGTCACCTACGAGCAGTACTTC
CASSVGQVTYEQYF
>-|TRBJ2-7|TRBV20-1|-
TGCAGTGCTAGGGGGGGCAGGGGGACCTACTACGAGCAGTACTTC
CSARGGRGTYYEQYF
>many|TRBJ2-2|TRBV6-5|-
TGTGCCAGCAGTTACGTGGGGGCCGGGGAGCTGTTTTTT
CASSYVGAGELFF
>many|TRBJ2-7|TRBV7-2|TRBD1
TGTGCCAGCAGCGCATACTCCTTAGGACAGGCCTACGAGCAGTACTTC
CASSAYSLGQAYEQYF
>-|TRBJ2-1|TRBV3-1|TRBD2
TGTGCCAGCAGACCGACTAGCGGGGGCAATGAGCAGTTCTTC
CASRPTSGGNEQFF
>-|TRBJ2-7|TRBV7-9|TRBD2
TGTGCCAGCAGCTTGTGGAACGGGAGGGGAACCTACGAGCAGTACTTC
CASSLWNGRGTYEQYF
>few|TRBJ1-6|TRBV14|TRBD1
TGTGCCAGCAGCCGTTGGACAGGGAATTCACCCCTCCACTTT
CASSRWTGNSPLHF
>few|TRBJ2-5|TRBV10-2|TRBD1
TGCGCCAGCAGTTGGACAGGGAAGGAGACCCAGTACTTC
CASSWTGKETQYF
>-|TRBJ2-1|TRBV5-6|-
TGTGCCAGCGGGGGGGGGCAGCAGTTCTTC
CASGGGQQFF
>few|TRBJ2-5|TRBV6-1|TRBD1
TGTGCCAGCAGCCGGGACAGGGCCCCCTCAGAGACCCAGTACTTC
CASSRDRAPSETQYF
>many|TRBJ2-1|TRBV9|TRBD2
TGTGCCAGCAGCGTAGTGGGGGAGACTAGCGGGGGGTCCCCGTACAATGAGCAGTTCTTC
CASSVVGETSGGSPYNEQFF
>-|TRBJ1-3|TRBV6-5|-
TGTGCCAGCAGTTACTGGTGGAGCTCTGGAAACACCATATATTTT
CASSYWWSSGNTIYF
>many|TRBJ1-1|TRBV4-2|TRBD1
TGTGCCAGCAGCCACCGCGTTGGGGCCCGGGACAGAATTCTCACTGAAGCTTTCTTT
CASSHRVGARDRILTEAFF
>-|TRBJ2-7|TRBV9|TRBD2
TGTGCCAGCAGTGGGCATGGGGGAGCGGGGGGCTACGAGCAGTACTTC
CASSGHGGAGGYEQYF
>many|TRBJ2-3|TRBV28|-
TGTGCCAGCAGTTCCTGGACAGAGGAAGGAGCCGATACGCAGTATTTT
CASSSWTEEGADTQYF
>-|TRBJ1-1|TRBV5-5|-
TGTGCCAGCAGCTTGAGATGGAGGGGCAGTGGCACTGAAGCTTTCTTT
CASSLRWRGSGTEAFF
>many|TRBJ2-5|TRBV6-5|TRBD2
TGTGCCAGCAGTTATTTTGGCGGGAGGGAACAAGAGACCCAGTACTTC
CASSYFGGREQETQYF
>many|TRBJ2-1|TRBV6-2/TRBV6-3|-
TGTGCCAGCAGTTACCCGCTGAGGGGCGGGACCTACAATGAGCAGTTCTTC
CASSYPLRGGTYNEQFF
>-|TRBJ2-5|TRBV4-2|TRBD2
TGTGCCAGCAGCCAAGATCGGGCTAGCGGGGGGTCGGGGGAGACCCAGTACTTC
CASSQDRASGGSGETQYF
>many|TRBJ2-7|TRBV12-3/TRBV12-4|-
TGTGCCAGCAGTCCTACAGGTCCGCTACAGTACTTC
CASSPTGPLQYF
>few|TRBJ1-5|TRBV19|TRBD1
TGTGCCAGTAGTCTCGCCGACAGGGGGTATAGCAATCAGCCCCAGCATTTT
CASSLADRGYSNQPQHF
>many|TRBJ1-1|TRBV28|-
TGTGCCAGCAGTCCTCCGGGACGTCCACCCCTCACTGAAGCTTTCTTT
CASSPPGRPPLTEAFF